These 20 T cell receptor beta chains were all obtained from the same sample, sequenced in a study of shared clonotypes between healthy human individuals. Produced via immunoSEQ multiplex PCR; TCRdb's table is partial and in-frame only. The sample lists roughly 500,000 clones; 70% to 80% were seen once. The sample taken for sequencing was PBMCs. Receptors originate from a woman between 40 and 50 years old in good health. Some clones in this sample may be carry-over from other donors' samples.

This rearrangement joins TRBV5-6 to TRBJ2-1; D unclear. Germline-derived CDR1 and CDR2 are SGHDT and YYEEEE. The V and J ends lost 0 bases and 1 base respectively, with 8 bases between them. This CDR3 region has 15 residues. The CDR3 nucleotides are TGTGCCAGCAGCTTGGGACCCACATCCTACAATGAGCAGTTCTTC. Protein sequence: CASSLGPTSYNEQFF.

With regard to this clone: The same CDR3 arises from other DNA sequences in this sample as well. The chain is built from TRBV7-9 and TRBJ2-3; D gene uncertain. The CDR3 is 12 amino acids. The ends were cut back, 1 base at V and 3 bases at J, with 2 bases in the middle. Germline CDR1 is SEHNR and CDR2 is FQNEAQ (reference sequence). CDR3 in DNA: TGTGCCAGCAGCTTAGAAACAGATACGCAGTATTTT. Protein product: CASSLETDTQYF.

The rearrangement links TRBV11-2 to TRBJ2-1; D uncertain. The V and J ends lost 5 bases and 3 bases respectively, with 11 bases between them. The germline CDR1 and CDR2 sequences are SGHAT and FQNNGV. The CDR3 sequence is 14 residues long. Here the CDR3 reads CASSLAISYNEQFF. The CDR3 DNA sequence: TGTGCCAGCAGCCTCGCGATCAGCTACAATGAGCAGTTCTTC.

The chain couples TRBV28 to TRBJ2-3, with D uncertain. The V gene lost 0 bases and the J gene lost 2 bases, with 12 bases spanning the gap. Germline loops: CDR1 MDHEN, CDR2 SYDVKM. The CDR3 runs to 16 residues. CDR3 region: CASSLWRVGPTDTQYF. In nucleotides, the CDR3 is TGTGCCAGCAGTTTATGGCGAGTAGGGCCCACAGATACGCAGTATTTT.

In this sample, this clone turned up once. The V call is TRBV6-1, the J call TRBJ1-5; D may be TRBD1 (6 bases). Trimming left V 7 bases short and J 2 bases short, with 9 bases between. The CDR3 length is 13 residues. Germline V lookup: CDR1 MNHNS, CDR2 SASEGT. CDR3: CASTSGGNQPQHF. The DNA for the CDR3 is TGTGCCAGCACGTCAGGGGGCAATCAGCCCCAGCATTTT.

The V call is TRBV6-5, the J call TRBJ1-4; D not certain. The V gene's germline CDR1 is MNHEY and CDR2 SVGAGI. The V end lost 5 bases, the J end lost 13 bases, and 20 bases lay between the germline ends. The CDR3 totals 14 residues. The CDR3 region has the DNA TGTGCCAGCAGTGCCGGGCTAGCGTCCGGGTTACTGTTTTTT. It specifies CASSAGLASGLLFF.

The chain carries TRBV5-1 and TRBJ2-7; 7 nucleotides agree with TRBD1. Germline CDR1 is SGHRS and CDR2 is YFSETQ. J was trimmed by 5 bases and V by 9 bases; bases with no gene match: 14. The CDR3 runs 14 residues. CDR3 loop: CATQRGQKGDEQYF. The CDR3 nucleotides are TGCGCCACCCAGAGGGGGCAGAAGGGGGACGAGCAGTACTTC. Full variable domain (missing parts from reference TRBV5-1 and TRBJ2-7): KAGVTQTPRYLIKTRGQQVTLSCSPISGHRSVSWYQQTPGQGLQFLFEYFSETQRNKGNFPGRFSGRQFSNSRSEMNVSTLELGDSALYLCATQRGQKGDEQYFGPGTRLTVT.

The J gene is TRBJ2-7, the V gene TRBV6-9, with 12 bases identical to TRBD1. V was clipped by 6 bases and J by 5 bases; unmatched bases: 5. This CDR3 has 14 amino acids. Germline CDR1 is MNHGY and CDR2 is SVAAGI. As DNA, the CDR3 is TGTGCCAGCAGGGCGGGACAGGGGGCACACGAGCAGTACTTC. Translating gives CASRAGQGAHEQYF.

The chain has TRBV7-9 and TRBJ1-1; D call uncertain. V lost 2 bases and J 3 bases, leaving 13 bases between the germline ends. CDR3 length: 15 amino acids. Germline V CDR1 and CDR2: SEHNR, FQNEAQ (reference sequence). The CDR3: CASSLFAPGDTEAFF. CDR3 coding DNA: TGTGCCAGCAGCTTATTTGCCCCCGGTGACACTGAAGCTTTCTTT.

The V and J genes are TRBV6-5 and TRBJ2-2; D uncertain. The length of the CDR3 is 14 residues. The germline gives CDR1 MNHEY, CDR2 SVGAGI. Trimming shortened V by 7 bases and J by 6 bases, and 15 bases separated the two germline ends. CDR3 nucleotide sequence: TGTGCCAGCACCACACTATCCCACCCCGGGGAGCTGTTTTTT. This gives the protein CASTTLSHPGELFF.

To note about this clone: One junction end disagrees with the germline gene, perhaps due to a read error. V and J are TRBV7-7 and TRBJ2-5; tentatively, D is TRBD2 (6 bases). CDR1 is SSHAT and CDR2 is FNYEAQ in the germline V gene (reference sequence). The CDR3 spans 14 residues. CDR3 region: CASTSGGVQETQYF. Here the CDR3 DNA reads TGTGCTAGCACATCAGGAGGGGTACAAGAGACCCAGTACTTC.

The chain recombines TRBV12-1 with TRBJ2-7; the D call of TRBD1 is as the table states it, not checked on the DNA. TRBV12-1 is listed as a pseudogene. The CDR3 has 15 amino acids. The CDR3 protein is CASSFVGTGGDEQYF. CDR3 nucleotide sequence: TGTGCCAGCAGCTTTGTGGGGACAGGGGGCGACGAGCAGTACTTC.

The V call is TRBV15, the J call TRBJ2-2, with D possibly being TRBD2 (5 bases). In germline, CDR1 is LNHNV, CDR2 YYDKDF (reference sequence). Trimming left V 3 bases short and J 0 bases short, with 8 bases between. CDR3 length: 15 amino acids. In DNA, the CDR3 is TGTGCCACCAGCAGGCGGGTAGCGAACACCGGGGAGCTGTTTTTT. Its protein is CATSRRVANTGELFF.

V and J are TRBV6-1 and TRBJ1-5; D unresolved. Between the trimmed V and J ends, which lost 5 bases and 4 bases, there was a span of 6 bases. Looked up from germline, CDR1 is MNHNS and CDR2 is SASEGT. The CDR3 runs 12 residues. In DNA form, the CDR3 reads TGTGCCAGCAGTCAACTTAATCAGCCCCAGCATTTT. Amino acid sequence: CASSQLNQPQHF.

This clone was counted ten times or more. The chain carries TRBV6-1 and TRBJ2-3; 10 nucleotides align to TRBD2. The J segment lost 6 bases and the V segment lost 4 bases, leaving 7 bases of the junction unmatched. Per germline, CDR1 MNHNS and CDR2 SASEGT. The CDR3 is made up of 15 amino acids. CDR3 bases: TGTGCCAGCAGTGGGACTAGCGGCGGAGCCGATACGCAGTATTTT. It is translated as CASSGTSGGADTQYF.

V is TRBV6-1 and J is TRBJ2-5, with TRBD1 matching over 7 bases. The CDR3 runs 15 residues. Germline lookup yields CDR1 MNHNS and CDR2 SASEGT. V lost 4 bases, J lost 2 bases, and 7 bases stayed unmatched. The CDR3 region has the DNA TGTGCCAGCAGTGGTCGACAGGGCCGACAAGAGACCCAGTACTTC. It encodes CASSGRQGRQETQYF.

As to this clone: Being one base from a much bigger clone, this may be a read error. The V gene is TRBV6-5, the J gene TRBJ1-1, with 9 bases fitting TRBD1. Germline V gene data show CDR1 as MNHEY and CDR2 as SVGAGI. The CDR3 covers 14 residues. The J segment lost 1 base and the V segment lost 6 bases, leaving 3 bases of the junction unmatched. The CDR3 protein is CASSSDRGNTEAFF. The CDR3 nucleotides read TGTGCCAGCAGCTCGGACAGGGGGAACACTGAAGCTTTCTTT.

This rearrangement joins TRBV9 to TRBJ1-1; D might be TRBD1 (6 bases). This CDR3 region has 16 residues. Germline V lookup: CDR1 SGDLS, CDR2 YYNGEE. V was trimmed by 4 bases and J by 1 base, leaving 17 bases between them. CDR3 bases: TGTGCCAGCAGCCCACGAGGGGGACCCACGAACACTGAAGCTTTCTTT. This codes for CASSPRGGPTNTEAFF. Drawing the rest from reference TRBV9 and TRBJ1-1, the complete variable domain is DSGVTQTPKHLITATGQRVTLRCSPRSGDLSVYWYQQSLDQGLQFLIQYYNGEERAKGNILERFSAQQFPDLHSELNLSSLELGDSALYFCASSPRGGPTNTEAFFGQGTRLTVV.

The V gene is TRBV5-1, the J gene TRBJ2-3, with TRBD2 matching over 7 bases. The germline V gene has CDR1 SGHRS and CDR2 YFSETQ. V shed 4 bases, J shed 0 bases, and the junction held 5 bases outside the gene matches. This CDR3 is built from 15 residues. The CDR3, as DNA: TGCGCCAGCAGCCTCTCGACTAGCAGCACAGATACGCAGTATTTT. Encoded protein: CASSLSTSSTDTQYF.

The chain links TRBV19 to TRBJ2-4; D tentatively fits TRBD1 or TRBD2 (5 bases each). Germline-derived CDR1 and CDR2 are LNHDA and SQIVND (reference sequence). The CDR3 contains 15 residues. Trimming cost V 5 bases and J 0 bases, with 11 bases left between them. CDR3 protein: CASSRGPGAKNIQYF. The DNA of the CDR3 is TGTGCCAGTAGTCGGGGCCCGGGAGCCAAAAACATTCAGTACTTC.